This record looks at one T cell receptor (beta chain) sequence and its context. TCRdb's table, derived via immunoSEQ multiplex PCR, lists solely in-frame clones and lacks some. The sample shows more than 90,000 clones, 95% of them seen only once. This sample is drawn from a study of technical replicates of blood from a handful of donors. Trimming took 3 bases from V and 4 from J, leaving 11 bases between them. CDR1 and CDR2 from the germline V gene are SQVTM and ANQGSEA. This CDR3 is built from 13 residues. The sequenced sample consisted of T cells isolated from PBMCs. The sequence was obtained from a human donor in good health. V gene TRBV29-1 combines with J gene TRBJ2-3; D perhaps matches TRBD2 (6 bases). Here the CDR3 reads CSVEDYRSDTQYF. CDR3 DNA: TGCAGCGTTGAGGACTACAGGTCAGATACGCAGTATTTT.